This T cell receptor (beta chain) is drawn from a study of T-cell memory formation after mild COVID-19. Study-level results: CD4+ contracting clones were mainly CM and EM; CD8+ ones, EMRA. Later expanders leaned toward CD4+, whereas clones contracting from day 15 to 85 were balanced CD4/CD8.

Researchers used 5'RACE with constant-segment primers to make TCR alpha and TCR beta cDNA libraries that carry sample barcodes and UMIs. Via MiXCR, TCRdb re-called the 5' RACE reads, giving one row per CDR3 protein. Among 250,000 to 300,000 distinct CDR3 sequences listed, 7% to 10% were seen once. Only a few counts were recorded for this clonotype. Its specificity is not known. Germline V CDR1 and CDR2: SGHKS, YYEKEE (reference sequence). The V end was cut by 5 bases, the J end by 5 bases, with 11 bases between. The CDR3 loop spans 12 amino acids. Sequencing input: PBMCs or a T cell subset sorted from them (not recorded which). The chain combines TRBV5-5 with TRBJ2-7, with D hard to call. The clonotype was recovered from a man younger than 30 who had mild COVID-19 (a few samples of this study predate the infection). Cell type and time point are not known. CDR3 sequence: CASRIRYHEQYF. CDR3 DNA: TGTGCCAGCAGGATCAGGTACCACGAGCAGTACTTC.